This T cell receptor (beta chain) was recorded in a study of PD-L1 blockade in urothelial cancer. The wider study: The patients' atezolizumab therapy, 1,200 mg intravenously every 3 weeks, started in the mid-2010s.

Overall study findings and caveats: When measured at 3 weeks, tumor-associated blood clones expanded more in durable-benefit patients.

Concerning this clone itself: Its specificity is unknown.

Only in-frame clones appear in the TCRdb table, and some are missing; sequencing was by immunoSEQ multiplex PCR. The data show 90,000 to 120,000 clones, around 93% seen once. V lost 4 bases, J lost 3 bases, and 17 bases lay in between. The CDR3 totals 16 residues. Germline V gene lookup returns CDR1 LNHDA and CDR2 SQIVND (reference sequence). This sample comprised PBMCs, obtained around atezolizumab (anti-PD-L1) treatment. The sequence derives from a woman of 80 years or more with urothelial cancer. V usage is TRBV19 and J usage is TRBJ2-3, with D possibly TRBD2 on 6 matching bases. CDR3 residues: CASSKRIGGSTDTQYF. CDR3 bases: TGTGCCAGTAGTAAGAGGATCGGAGGGAGTACAGATACGCAGTATTTT.